This is a list of T cell receptor beta chains from one sample in a study of blood T cell repertoires in COVID-19. The method was immunoSEQ multiplex PCR; TCRdb's version includes in-frame clones alone and lacks a portion of them. The repertoire holds around 240,000 clones, with approximately 83% as singletons. The source material was peripheral blood. The receptors stem from a woman aged 45-65 years with acute or convalescent COVID-19. CDR3s include the opening cysteine and the closing phenylalanine or tryptophan. D genes are given only for firm matches. For some rows the clone size is stated as once, few or many, or as a class when expanded; others skip it.

v_gene,abundance,j_gene,d_gene,CDR3nt,CDR3aa
TRBV28,.,TRBJ1-2,TRBD1,TGTGCCAGCAGTTCCCAGGGACAGGGGTATGGCTACACCTTC,CASSSQGQGYGYTF
TRBV5-1,.,TRBJ2-3,TRBD1,TGCGCCAGCAGCTTCTCAGGGGGTGGCACAGATACGCAGTATTTT,CASSFSGGGTDTQYF
TRBV7-2,.,TRBJ1-3,.,TGTGCCAGCAGCTTAGCAAAAGACAGGCCCACCTCTGGAAACACCATATATTTT,CASSLAKDRPTSGNTIYF
TRBV9,.,TRBJ1-1,.,TGTGCCAGCAGCGTAGGAGACACTGAAGCTTTCTTT,CASSVGDTEAFF
TRBV19,.,TRBJ2-2,TRBD1,TGTGCCAGTAGCCCAGGGGGACCGAACACCGGGGAGCTGTTTTTT,CASSPGGPNTGELFF
TRBV11-3,.,TRBJ2-1,TRBD2,TGTGCCAGCAGCTTAGCTGGGGGGGTTGAGCAGTTCTTC,CASSLAGGVEQFF
TRBV19,.,TRBJ1-4,.,TGTGCCAGTACCCCCGGGGGGGAGTTTGAAAAACTGTTTTTT,CASTPGGEFEKLFF
TRBV12-3/TRBV12-4,once,TRBJ1-6,.,TGTGCCAGCAGTTCACTGGAGGTTGCCCCCCTCCACTTT,CASSSLEVAPLHF
TRBV27,.,TRBJ2-5,TRBD2,TGTGCCAGCAGTTGGGGGACTAGCGGGTCGACCCAGTACTTC,CASSWGTSGSTQYF
TRBV5-4,.,TRBJ1-6,.,TGTGCCAGCAGCTTTATTACAGAGAATTCACCCCTCCACTTT,CASSFITENSPLHF
TRBV28,.,TRBJ1-6,.,TGTGCCAGCAGTCGTCACGGGGAGTATAATTCACCCCTCCACTTT,CASSRHGEYNSPLHF
TRBV24-1,.,TRBJ2-5,.,TGTGCCACCAGTGATTTTACAGGTAGTCCCCAAGAGACCCAGTACTTC,CATSDFTGSPQETQYF
TRBV5-1,once,TRBJ1-3,TRBD1,TGCGCCAGCAGCTTACAGGGGCAAGTTGGAAACACCATATATTTT,CASSLQGQVGNTIYF
TRBV9,.,TRBJ2-3,TRBD2,TGTGCCAGCAGCGTCCTAGCGGGAGGGGAAGATACGCAGTATTTT,CASSVLAGGEDTQYF
TRBV6-6,once,TRBJ1-2,.,TGTGCCAGCTCCGGGGGGGGCGGGTATGGCTACACCTTC,CASSGGGGYGYTF
TRBV5-4,.,TRBJ2-5,TRBD2,TGTGCCAGCAGCCCCCAAGCGGGGGGGCCTGAAGAGACCCAGTACTTC,CASSPQAGGPEETQYF
TRBV10-3,.,TRBJ2-2,.,TGTGCCATCAGTGGGACTAAGAACACCGGGGAGCTGTTTTTT,CAISGTKNTGELFF